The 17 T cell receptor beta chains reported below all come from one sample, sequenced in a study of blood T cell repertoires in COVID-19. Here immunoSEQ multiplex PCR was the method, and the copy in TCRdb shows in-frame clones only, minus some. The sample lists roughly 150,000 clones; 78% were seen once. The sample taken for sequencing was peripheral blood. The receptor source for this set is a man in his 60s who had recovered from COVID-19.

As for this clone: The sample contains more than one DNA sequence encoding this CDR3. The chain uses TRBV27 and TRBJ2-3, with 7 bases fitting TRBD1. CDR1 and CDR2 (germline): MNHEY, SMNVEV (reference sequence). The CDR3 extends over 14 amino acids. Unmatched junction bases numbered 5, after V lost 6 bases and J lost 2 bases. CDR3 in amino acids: CASSLRGSTDTQYF. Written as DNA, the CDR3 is TGTGCCAGCAGCCTCAGGGGGTCCACAGATACGCAGTATTTT.

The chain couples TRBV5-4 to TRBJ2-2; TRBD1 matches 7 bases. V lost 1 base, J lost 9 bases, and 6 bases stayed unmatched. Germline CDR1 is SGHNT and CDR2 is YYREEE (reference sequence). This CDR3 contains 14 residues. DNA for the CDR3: TGTGCCAGCAGCTTGCAGGCAGGGGGTCGGGAGCTGTTTTTT. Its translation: CASSLQAGGRELFF. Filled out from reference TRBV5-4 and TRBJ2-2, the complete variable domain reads ETGVTQSPTHLIKTRGQQVTLRCSSQSGHNTVSWYQQALGQGPQFIFQYYREEENGRGNFPPRFSGLQFPNYSSELNVNALELDDSALYLCASSLQAGGRELFFGEGSRLTVL.

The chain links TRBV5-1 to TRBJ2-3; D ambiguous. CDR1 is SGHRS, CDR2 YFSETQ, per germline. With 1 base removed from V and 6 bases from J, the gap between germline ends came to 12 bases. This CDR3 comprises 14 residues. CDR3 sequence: CASSLTDSSDTQYF. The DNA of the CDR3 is TGCGCCAGCAGCTTGACAGATTCCTCCGATACGCAGTATTTT.

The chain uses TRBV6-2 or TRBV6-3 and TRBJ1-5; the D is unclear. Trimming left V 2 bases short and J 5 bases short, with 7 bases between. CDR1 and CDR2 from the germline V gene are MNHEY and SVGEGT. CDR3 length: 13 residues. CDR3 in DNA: TGTGCCAGCAGTTACGATCCAGATCAGCCCCAGCATTTT. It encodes CASSYDPDQPQHF.

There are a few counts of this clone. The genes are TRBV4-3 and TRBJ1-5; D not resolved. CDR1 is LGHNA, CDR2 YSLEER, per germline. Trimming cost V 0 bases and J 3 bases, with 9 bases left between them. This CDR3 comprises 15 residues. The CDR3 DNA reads TGCGCCAGCAGCCAAGATTTTCACACCAATCAGCCCCAGCATTTT. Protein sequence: CASSQDFHTNQPQHF.

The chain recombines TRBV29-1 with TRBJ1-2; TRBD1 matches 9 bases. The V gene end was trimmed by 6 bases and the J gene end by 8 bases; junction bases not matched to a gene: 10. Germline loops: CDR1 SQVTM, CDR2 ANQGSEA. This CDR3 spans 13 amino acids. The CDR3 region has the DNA TGCAGCGTGGGACAGGGAGGCCTCCAAGGCTACACCTTC. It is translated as CSVGQGGLQGYTF.

The CDR3 region is CAISPDSLLGTEAFF. The CDR3 DNA is TGTGCCATCAGCCCCGACAGTCTCTTGGGGACTGAAGCTTTCTTT. The chain couples TRBV10-3 to TRBJ1-1; TRBD1 is a possible D gene (5 bases). CDR1 and CDR2 (germline): ENHRY, SYGVKD. Trimming cost V 6 bases and J 5 bases, with 19 bases left between them. The CDR3 length is 15 residues.

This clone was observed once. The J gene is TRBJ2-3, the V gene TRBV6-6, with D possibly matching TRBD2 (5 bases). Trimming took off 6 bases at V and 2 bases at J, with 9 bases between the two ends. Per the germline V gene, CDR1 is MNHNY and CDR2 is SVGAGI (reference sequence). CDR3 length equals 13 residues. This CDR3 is CASSPRDTDTQYF. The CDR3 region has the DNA TGTGCCAGCAGCCCCCGGGACACAGATACGCAGTATTTT.

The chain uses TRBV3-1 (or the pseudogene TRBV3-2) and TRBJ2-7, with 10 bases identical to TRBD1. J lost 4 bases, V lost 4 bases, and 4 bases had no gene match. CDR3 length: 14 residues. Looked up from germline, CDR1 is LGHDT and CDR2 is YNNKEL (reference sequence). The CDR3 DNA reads TGTGCCAGCAGCCCCAGACAGGGGGCTTACGAGCAGTACTTC. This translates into CASSPRQGAYEQYF.

The CDR3 loop reads CASLDRGGSSYNEQFF. The DNA of the CDR3 is TGTGCCAGCCTGGACAGGGGGGGAAGCTCCTACAATGAGCAGTTCTTC. The chain uses TRBV19 and TRBJ2-1; 10 bases line up with TRBD1. Germline lookup yields CDR1 LNHDA and CDR2 SQIVND (reference sequence). The CDR3 spans 16 residues. After removal of 9 bases from V and 0 bases from J, the junction contained 8 bases not matched to a gene.

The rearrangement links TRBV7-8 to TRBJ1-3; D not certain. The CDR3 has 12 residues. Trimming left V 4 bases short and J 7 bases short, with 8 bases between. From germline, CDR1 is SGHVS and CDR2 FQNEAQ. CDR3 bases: TGTGCCAGCAGCTCCACGGGGAACACCATATATTTT. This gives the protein CASSSTGNTIYF. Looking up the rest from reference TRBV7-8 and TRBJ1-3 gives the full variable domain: GAGVSQSPRYKVAKRGQDVALRCDPISGHVSLFWYQQALGQGPEFLTYFQNEAQLDKSGLPSDRFFAERPEGSVSTLKIQRTQQEDSAVYLCASSSTGNTIYFGEGSWLTVV.

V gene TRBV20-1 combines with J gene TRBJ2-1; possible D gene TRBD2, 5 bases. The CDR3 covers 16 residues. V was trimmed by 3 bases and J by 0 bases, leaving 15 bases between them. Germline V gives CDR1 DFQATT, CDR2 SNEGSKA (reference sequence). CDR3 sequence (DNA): TGCAGTGCTAGTACTTCAGGAGGAGGCTCCTACAATGAGCAGTTCTTC. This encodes CSASTSGGGSYNEQFF.

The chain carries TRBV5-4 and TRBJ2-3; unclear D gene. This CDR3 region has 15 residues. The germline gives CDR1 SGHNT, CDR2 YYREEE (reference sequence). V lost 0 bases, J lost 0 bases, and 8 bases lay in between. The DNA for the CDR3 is TGTGCCAGCAGCTTGGATAGCCTAAGCACAGATACGCAGTATTTT. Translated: CASSLDSLSTDTQYF. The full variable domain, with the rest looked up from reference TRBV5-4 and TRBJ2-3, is ETGVTQSPTHLIKTRGQQVTLRCSSQSGHNTVSWYQQALGQGPQFIFQYYREEENGRGNFPPRFSGLQFPNYSSELNVNALELDDSALYLCASSLDSLSTDTQYFGPGTRLTVL.

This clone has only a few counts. The CDR3 coding sequence is TGTGCCAGTAGTATAGATACGCGGGTCAACTACGAGCAGTACTTC. Translated, it gives CASSIDTRVNYEQYF. The J gene is TRBJ2-7, the V gene TRBV19; D perhaps matches TRBD2 (5 bases). CDR1 LNHDA and CDR2 SQIVND come from the germline V gene (reference sequence). The V and J ends lost 0 bases and 3 bases respectively, with 12 bases between them. CDR3 length: 15 amino acids.

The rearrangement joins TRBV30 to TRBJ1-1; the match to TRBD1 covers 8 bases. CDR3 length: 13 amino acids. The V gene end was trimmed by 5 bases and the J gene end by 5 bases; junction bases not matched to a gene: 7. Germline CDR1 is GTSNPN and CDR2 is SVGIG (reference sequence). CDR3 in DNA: TGTGCCTGGGGCTGGACAGGGCCAACTGAAGCTTTCTTT. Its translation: CAWGWTGPTEAFF.

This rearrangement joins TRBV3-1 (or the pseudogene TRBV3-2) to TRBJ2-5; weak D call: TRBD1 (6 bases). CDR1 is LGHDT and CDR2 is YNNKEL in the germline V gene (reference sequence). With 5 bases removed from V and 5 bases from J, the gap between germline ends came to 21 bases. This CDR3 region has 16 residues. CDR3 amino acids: CASSSAGPTRGETQYF. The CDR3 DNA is TGTGCCAGCAGCTCCGCCGGCCCCACGAGGGGGGAGACCCAGTACTTC.

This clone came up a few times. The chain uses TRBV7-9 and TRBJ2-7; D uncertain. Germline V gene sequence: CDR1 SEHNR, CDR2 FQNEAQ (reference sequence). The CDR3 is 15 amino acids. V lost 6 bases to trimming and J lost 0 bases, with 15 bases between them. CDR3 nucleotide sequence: TGTGCCAGCAGACCAATCCCGGGTAGCTCCTACGAGCAGTACTTC. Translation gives CASRPIPGSSYEQYF.